The T cell receptor (beta chain) described here comes from a study of CD8 T cells in ankylosing spondylitis. The germline V gene encodes CDR1 MDHEN and CDR2 SYDVKM. V lost 5 bases to trimming and J lost 4 bases, with 12 bases between them. The CDR3 consists of 13 residues. Generation of TCR beta libraries employed quantitative 5'-RACE incorporating molecular barcodes. TCRdb independently ran MiXCR on the 5' RACE reads; one entry per CDR3 protein. The table includes some 150,000 distinct CDR3 sequences, approximately 10% detected once. This clonotype was seen ten or more times. This receptor was obtained from a female donor with ankylosing spondylitis or in good health (not recorded which). The sequenced sample was blood, either unsorted or a sorted T cell fraction (not recorded which). V gene TRBV28 combines with J gene TRBJ2-7, with D perhaps assigned TRBD1 or TRBD2 (5 bases each). DNA of the CDR3: TGTGCCAGCAGTGGGGGATCGCTTTACGAGCAGTACTTC. Translating gives CASSGGSLYEQYF.